Reported below is one T cell receptor (beta chain). No antigen is known for it. The data stem from a study of CXCR3-negative and CXCR3-positive naive CD8 T cells. Study-level results: Surface CD5 was comparable between naive subsets; TCR strength was inferred from TRB CDR3 properties.

UMI-labeled TRB cDNA libraries were prepared by 5' RACE. TCRdb re-called the 5' RACE reads, yielding one record per CDR3 amino acid sequence without DNA. This sample's clone table lists 40,000 to 45,000 distinct CDR3 sequences. Triplicate sorts, around 300,000 cells apiece, were made for each CD8+ T cell subset. The sequencing input was memory CD8+ T cells from blood. The clonotype was recovered from a human donor in good health. Some clones in this sample may be carry-over from other donors' samples.

The CDR3: CASSHGNEQFF. This sequence joins TRBV18 and TRBJ2-1. The CDR3 runs to 11 residues. Looked up from germline, CDR1 is KGHSH and CDR2 is LQKENI.